Following are 5 T cell receptor beta chains from one sample sequenced in a study of blood T cell repertoires in COVID-19. Some clones are missing from TCRdb's copy, which holds only in-frame ones; the method was immunoSEQ multiplex PCR. The sample has under 300,000 clones; around 79% are singletons. Sequences were obtained from peripheral blood. These receptors originate from an elderly woman with acute or convalescent COVID-19.

V is TRBV3-1 (or the pseudogene TRBV3-2) and J is TRBJ2-5, with 7 bases lining up with TRBD2. The V gene's germline CDR1 is LGHDT and CDR2 YNNKEL (reference sequence). This CDR3 has 15 residues. J was trimmed by 5 bases and V by 2 bases; bases with no gene match: 8. The CDR3 here is CASSQSGAKRETQYF. The DNA of the CDR3 is TGTGCCAGCAGCCAAAGCGGGGCAAAGAGGGAGACCCAGTACTTC.

The gene calls are TRBV5-4 and TRBJ2-6; 9 bases align to TRBD1. This CDR3 contains 17 residues. Germline trimming cut 0 bases from V and 0 bases from J; bases unmatched to any gene: 1. CDR1 is SGHNT, CDR2 YYREEE, per germline (reference sequence). DNA of the CDR3: TGTGCCAGCAGCTTGGGGACAGGGGTCTCTGGGGCCAACGTCCTGACTTTC. This sequence encodes CASSLGTGVSGANVLTF.

The J gene is TRBJ2-3, the V gene TRBV7-6; 11 bases line up with TRBD2. The CDR3 totals 17 residues. V lost 0 bases, J lost 6 bases, and 8 bases stayed unmatched. Per germline, CDR1 SGHVS and CDR2 FNYEAQ. In nucleotides, the CDR3 is TGTGCCAGCAGCTTAGCGTCGACTAGCGGGATTGTGGATACGCAGTATTTT. This translates into CASSLASTSGIVDTQYF.

This clone was found once. The chain links TRBV25-1 to TRBJ2-1, with TRBD2 as a possible D gene (5 bases). The CDR3 spans 15 residues. Germline loops: CDR1 MGHDK, CDR2 SYGVNS. With 4 bases removed from V and 0 bases from J, the gap between germline ends came to 10 bases. CDR3: CASSVIGSSYNEQFF. DNA of the CDR3: TGTGCCAGCAGTGTCATTGGGAGCTCCTACAATGAGCAGTTCTTC. Drawing the rest from reference TRBV25-1 and TRBJ2-1, the complete variable domain is EADIYQTPRYLVIGTGKKITLECSQTMGHDKMYWYQQDPGMELHLIHYSYGVNSTEKGDLSSESTVSRIRTEHFPLTLESARPSHTSQYLCASSVIGSSYNEQFFGPGTRLTVL.

V gene TRBV5-1 combines with J gene TRBJ2-7, with 7 nucleotides matching TRBD1. The CDR3 totals 13 residues. Trimming removed 6 bases from V and 3 bases from J; junction bases left unmatched: 6. The germline gives CDR1 SGHRS, CDR2 YFSETQ. The CDR3 DNA reads TGCGCCAGCACCCCGGGACAGCACTACGAGCAGTACTTC. Amino acid sequence: CASTPGQHYEQYF.